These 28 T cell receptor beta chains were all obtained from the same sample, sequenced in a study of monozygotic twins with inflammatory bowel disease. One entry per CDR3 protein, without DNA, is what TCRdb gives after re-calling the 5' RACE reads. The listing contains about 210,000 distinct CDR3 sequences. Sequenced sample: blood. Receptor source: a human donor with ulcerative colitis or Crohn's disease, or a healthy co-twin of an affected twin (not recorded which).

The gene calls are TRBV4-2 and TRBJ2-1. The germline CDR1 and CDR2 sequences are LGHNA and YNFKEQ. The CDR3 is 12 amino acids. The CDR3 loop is CASSQDLYEQFF.

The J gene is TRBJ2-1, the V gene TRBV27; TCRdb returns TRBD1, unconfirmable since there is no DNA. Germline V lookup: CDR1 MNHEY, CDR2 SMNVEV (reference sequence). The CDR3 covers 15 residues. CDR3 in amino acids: CASSPRTGPLGEQFF.

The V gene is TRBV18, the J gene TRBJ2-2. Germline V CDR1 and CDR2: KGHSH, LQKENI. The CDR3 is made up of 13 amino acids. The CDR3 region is CASSPSIDGELFF.

CDR3 sequence: CASSADSPVTDTQYF. This chain links TRBV5-1 with TRBJ2-3. CDR3 size: 15 residues. CDR1 is SGHRS and CDR2 is YFSETQ in the germline V gene.

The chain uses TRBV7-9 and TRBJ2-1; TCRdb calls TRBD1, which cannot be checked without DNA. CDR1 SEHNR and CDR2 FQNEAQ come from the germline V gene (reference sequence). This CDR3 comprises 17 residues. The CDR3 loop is CASSAYTRRVSYNEQFF.

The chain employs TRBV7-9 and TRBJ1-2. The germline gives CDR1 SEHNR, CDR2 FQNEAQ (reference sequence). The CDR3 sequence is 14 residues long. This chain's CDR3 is CASSFALALYGYTF.

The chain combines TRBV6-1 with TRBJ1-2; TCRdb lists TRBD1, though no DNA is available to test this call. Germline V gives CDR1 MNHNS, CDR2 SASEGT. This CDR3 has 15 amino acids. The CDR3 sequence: CASRSGTGDNYGYTF.

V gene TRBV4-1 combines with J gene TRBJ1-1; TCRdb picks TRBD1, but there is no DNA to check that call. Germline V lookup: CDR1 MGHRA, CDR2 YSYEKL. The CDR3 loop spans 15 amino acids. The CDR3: CASSQLLQGNTEAFF.

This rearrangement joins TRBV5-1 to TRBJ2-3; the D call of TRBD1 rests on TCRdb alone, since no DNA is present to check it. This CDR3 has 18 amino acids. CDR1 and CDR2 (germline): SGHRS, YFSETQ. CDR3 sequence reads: CASSLAINRDTSTDTQYF. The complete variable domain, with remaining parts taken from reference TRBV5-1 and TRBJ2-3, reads KAGVTQTPRYLIKTRGQQVTLSCSPISGHRSVSWYQQTPGQGLQFLFEYFSETQRNKGNFPGRFSGRQFSNSRSEMNVSTLELGDSALYLCASSLAINRDTSTDTQYFGPGTRLTVL.

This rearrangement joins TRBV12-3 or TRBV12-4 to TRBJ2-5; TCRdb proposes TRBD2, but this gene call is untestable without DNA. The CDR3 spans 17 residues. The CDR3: CASSPYRTSVVWETQYF.

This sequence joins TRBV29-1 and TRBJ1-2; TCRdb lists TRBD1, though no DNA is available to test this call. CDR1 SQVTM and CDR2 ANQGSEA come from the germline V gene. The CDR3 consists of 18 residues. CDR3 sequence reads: CSVSPAPGPAIANYGYTF. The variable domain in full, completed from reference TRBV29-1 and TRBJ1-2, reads SAVISQKPSRDICQRGTSLTIQCQVDSQVTMMFWYRQQPGQSLTLIATANQGSEATYESGFVIDKFPISRPNLTFSTLTVSNMSPEDSSIYLCSVSPAPGPAIANYGYTFGSGTRLTVV.

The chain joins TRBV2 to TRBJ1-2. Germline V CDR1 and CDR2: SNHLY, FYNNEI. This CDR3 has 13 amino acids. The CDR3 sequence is CARRDRGVYGYTF.

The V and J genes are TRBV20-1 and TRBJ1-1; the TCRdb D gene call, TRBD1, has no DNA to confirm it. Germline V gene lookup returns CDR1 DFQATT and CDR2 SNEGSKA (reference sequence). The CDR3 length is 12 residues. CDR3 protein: CSPTGMNTEAFF.

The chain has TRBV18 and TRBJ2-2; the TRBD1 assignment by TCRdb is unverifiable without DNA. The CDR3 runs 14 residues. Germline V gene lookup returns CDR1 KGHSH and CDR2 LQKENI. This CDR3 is CASTGDRNTGELFF. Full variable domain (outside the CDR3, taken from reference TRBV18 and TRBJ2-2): NAGVMQNPRHLVRRRGQEARLRCSPMKGHSHVYWYRQLPEEGLKFMVYLQKENIIDESGMPKERFSAEFPKEGPSILRIQQVVRGDSAAYFCASTGDRNTGELFFGEGSRLTVL.

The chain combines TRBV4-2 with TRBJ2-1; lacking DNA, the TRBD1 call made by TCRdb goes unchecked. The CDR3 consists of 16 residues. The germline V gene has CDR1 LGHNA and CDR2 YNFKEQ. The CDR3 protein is CASSHPPAVQGNEQFF.

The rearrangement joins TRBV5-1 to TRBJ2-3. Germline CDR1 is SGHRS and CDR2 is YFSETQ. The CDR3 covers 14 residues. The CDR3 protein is CASSLDKLSDTQYF.

The CDR3 region is CASSRELEGSNEQFF. This chain uses TRBV11-2 with TRBJ2-1; TCRdb names TRBD2, which stays unverified in the absence of DNA. The CDR3 runs 15 residues. Germline V gene lookup returns CDR1 SGHAT and CDR2 FQNNGV.

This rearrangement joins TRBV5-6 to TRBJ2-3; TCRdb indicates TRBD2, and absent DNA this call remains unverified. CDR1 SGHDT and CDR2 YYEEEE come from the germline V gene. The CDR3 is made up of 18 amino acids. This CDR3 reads CASSFLVGLAGLSDTQYF.

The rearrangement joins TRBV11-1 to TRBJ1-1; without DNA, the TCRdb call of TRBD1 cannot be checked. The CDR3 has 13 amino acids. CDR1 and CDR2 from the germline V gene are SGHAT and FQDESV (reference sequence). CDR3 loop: CASSFKGDTEAFF.

Here the CDR3 reads CASSSDGLALDTQYF. The chain carries TRBV7-3 and TRBJ2-3. The CDR3 totals 15 residues. Germline CDR1 reads SGHTA; CDR2 reads FQGTGA.

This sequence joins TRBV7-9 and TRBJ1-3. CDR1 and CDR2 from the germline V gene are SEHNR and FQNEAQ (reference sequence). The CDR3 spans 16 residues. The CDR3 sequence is CASSLLGVVSGNTIYF.

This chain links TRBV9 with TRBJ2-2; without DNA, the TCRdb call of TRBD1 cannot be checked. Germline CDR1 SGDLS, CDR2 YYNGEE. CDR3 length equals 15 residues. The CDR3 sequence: CASSDPGGWGGELFF.

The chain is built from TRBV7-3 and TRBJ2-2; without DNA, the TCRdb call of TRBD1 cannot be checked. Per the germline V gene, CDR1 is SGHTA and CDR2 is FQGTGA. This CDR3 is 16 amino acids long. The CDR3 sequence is CASSPAGTGNTGELFF.

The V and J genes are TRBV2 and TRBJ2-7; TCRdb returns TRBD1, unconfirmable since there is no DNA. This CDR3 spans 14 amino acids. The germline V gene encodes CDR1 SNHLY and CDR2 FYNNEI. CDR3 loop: CASSVLSDELEQYF.

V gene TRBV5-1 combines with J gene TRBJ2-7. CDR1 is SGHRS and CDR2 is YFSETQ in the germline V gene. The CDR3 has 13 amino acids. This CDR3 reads CASSQSVLYEQYF.

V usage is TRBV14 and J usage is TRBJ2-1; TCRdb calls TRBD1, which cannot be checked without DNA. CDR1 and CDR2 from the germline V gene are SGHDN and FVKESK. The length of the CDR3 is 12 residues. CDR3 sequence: CASSQVAGEQFF.

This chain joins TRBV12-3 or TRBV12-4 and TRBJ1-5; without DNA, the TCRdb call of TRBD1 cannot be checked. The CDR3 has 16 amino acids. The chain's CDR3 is CASSFSLGQGNQPQHF.

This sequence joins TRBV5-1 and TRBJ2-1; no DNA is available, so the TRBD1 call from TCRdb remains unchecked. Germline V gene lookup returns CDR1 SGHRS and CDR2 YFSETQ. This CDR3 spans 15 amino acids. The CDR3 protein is CASSSGQGSYNEQFF.